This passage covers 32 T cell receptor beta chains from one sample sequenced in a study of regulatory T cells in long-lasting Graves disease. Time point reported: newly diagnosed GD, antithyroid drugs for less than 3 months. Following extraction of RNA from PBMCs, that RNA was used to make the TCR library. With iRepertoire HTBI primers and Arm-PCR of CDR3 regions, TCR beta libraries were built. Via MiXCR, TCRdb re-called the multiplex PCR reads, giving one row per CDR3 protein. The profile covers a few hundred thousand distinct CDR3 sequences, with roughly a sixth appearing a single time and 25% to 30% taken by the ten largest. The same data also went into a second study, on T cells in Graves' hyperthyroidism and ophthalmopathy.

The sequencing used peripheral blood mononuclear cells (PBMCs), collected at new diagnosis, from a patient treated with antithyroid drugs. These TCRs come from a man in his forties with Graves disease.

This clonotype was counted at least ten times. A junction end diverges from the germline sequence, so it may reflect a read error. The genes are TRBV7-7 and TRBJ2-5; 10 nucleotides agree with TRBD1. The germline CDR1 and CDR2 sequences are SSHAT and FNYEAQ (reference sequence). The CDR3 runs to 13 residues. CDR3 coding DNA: TGTGCTAGCAGCCGGGACAGGGGAGAGACCCAGTACTTC. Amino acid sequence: CASSRDRGETQYF.

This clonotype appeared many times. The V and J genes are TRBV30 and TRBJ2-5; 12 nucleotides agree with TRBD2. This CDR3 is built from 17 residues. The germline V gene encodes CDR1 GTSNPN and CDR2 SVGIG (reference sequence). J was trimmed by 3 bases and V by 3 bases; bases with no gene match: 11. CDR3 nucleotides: TGTGCCTGGAGCCCCCCCGCGACTAGCGGGGGAAAAGAGACCCAGTACTTC. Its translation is CAWSPPATSGGKETQYF. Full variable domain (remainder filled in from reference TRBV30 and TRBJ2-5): SQTIHQWPATLVQPVGSPLSLECTVEGTSNPNLYWYRQAAGRGLQLLFYSVGIGQISSEVPQNLSASRPQDRQFILSSKKLLLSDSGFYLCAWSPPATSGGKETQYFGPGTRLLVL.

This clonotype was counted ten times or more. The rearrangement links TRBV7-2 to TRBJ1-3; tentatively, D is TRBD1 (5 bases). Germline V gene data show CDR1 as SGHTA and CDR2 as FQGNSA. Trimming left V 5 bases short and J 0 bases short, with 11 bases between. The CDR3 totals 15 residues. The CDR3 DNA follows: TGTGCCAGCAGCCTCGGGGGGGGCTCTGGAAACACCATATATTTT. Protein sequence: CASSLGGGSGNTIYF.

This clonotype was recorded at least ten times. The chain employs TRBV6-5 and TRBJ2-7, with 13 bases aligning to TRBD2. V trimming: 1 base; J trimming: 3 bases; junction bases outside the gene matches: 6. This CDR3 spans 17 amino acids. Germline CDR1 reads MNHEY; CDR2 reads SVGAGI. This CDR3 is CASSYWPGTSGNYEQYF. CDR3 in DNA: TGTGCCAGCAGTTACTGGCCCGGGACTAGCGGGAACTACGAGCAGTACTTC.

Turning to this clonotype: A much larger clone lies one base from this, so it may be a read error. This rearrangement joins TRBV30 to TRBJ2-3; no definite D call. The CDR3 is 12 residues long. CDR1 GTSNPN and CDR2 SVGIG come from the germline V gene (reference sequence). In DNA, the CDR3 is TGTGCCCGGAGTGCGAGTTCCGATACGCAGTATTTT. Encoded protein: CARSASSDTQYF.

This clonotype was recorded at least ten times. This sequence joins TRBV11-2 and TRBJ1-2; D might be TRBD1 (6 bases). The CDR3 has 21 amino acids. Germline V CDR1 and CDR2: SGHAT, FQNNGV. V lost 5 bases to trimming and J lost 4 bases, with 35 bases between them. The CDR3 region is CASSPAFPSRYPGHISYGYTF. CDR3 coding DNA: TGTGCCAGCAGCCCGGCTTTTCCATCACGGTACCCGGGACACATAAGCTATGGCTACACCTTC.

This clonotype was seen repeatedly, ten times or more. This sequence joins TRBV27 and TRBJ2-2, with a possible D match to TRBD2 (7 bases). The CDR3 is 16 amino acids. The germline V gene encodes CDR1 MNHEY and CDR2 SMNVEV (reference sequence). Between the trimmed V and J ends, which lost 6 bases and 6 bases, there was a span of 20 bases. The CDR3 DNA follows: TGTGCCAGCAGGTGGTGGGGGGGCCCTTCCGCCGGGGAGCTGTTTTTT. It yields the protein CASRWWGGPSAGELFF.

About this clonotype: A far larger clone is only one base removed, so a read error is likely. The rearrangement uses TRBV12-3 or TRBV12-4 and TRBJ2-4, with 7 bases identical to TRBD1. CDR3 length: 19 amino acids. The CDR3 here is CASSTIDPAGTVEMETQCF. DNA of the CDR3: TGTGCCAGCAGTACGATCGACCCCGCCGGGACAGTCGAGATGGAGACCCAGTGCTTC.

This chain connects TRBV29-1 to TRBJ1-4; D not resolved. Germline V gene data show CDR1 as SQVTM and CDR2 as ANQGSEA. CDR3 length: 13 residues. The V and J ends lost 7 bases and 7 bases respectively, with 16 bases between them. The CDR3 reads CSASLLAGEKLFF. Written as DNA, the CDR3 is TGCAGCGCTTCACTCCTGGCGGGTGAAAAACTGTTTTTT.

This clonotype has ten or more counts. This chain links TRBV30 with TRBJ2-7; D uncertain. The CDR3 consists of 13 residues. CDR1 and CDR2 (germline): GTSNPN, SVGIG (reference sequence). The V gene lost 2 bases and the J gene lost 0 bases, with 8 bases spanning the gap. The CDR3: CAWSRTDSYEQYF. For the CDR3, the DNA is TGTGCCTGGAGTAGGACGGACTCCTACGAGCAGTACTTC.

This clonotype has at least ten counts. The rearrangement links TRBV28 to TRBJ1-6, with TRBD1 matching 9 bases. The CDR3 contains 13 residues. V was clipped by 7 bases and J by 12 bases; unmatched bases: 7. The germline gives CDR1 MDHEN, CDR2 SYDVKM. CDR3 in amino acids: CASTGTGRLPLHF. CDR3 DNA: TGTGCCAGCACCGGGACAGGGCGTTTACCCCTCCACTTT. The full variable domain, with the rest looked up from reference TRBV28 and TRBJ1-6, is DVKVTQSSRYLVKRTGEKVFLECVQDMDHENMFWYRQDPGLGLRLIYFSYDVKMKEKGDIPEGYSVSREKKERFSLILESASTNQTSMYLCASTGTGRLPLHFGNGTRLTVT.

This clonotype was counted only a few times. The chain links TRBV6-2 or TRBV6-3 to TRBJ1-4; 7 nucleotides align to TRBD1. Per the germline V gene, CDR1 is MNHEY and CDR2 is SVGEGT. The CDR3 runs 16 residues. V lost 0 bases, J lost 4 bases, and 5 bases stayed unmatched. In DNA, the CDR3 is TGTGCCAGCAGTTACTCCTTGGGACAGCTTAATGAAAAACTGTTTTTT. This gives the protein CASSYSLGQLNEKLFF.

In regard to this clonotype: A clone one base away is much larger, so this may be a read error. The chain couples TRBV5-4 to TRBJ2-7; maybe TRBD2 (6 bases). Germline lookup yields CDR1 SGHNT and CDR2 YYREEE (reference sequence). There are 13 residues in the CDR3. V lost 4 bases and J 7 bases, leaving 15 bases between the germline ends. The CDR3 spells CASSASVSKEQYF. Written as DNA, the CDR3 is TGTGCCAGCAGCGCTAGCGTCTCCAAGGAGCAGTACTTC.

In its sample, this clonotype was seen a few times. CDR3 nucleotides: TGCGCCAGCAGCTTAAGGACTAGCGGGGGGGACGAGCAGTACTTC. Amino acids: CASSLRTSGGDEQYF. V gene TRBV4-1 combines with J gene TRBJ2-7; the match to TRBD2 covers 15 bases. Trimming cost V 5 bases and J 5 bases; bases outside gene matches: 4. The CDR3 is 15 residues long. The germline V gene has CDR1 MGHRA and CDR2 YSYEKL.

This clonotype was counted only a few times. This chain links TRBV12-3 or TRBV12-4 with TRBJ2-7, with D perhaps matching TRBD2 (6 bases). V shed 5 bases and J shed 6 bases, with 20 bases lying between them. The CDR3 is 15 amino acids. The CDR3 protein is CASSRNWDSTSEQYF. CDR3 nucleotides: TGTGCCAGCAGTCGAAATTGGGACTCCACTTCCGAGCAGTACTTC.

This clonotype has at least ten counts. The CDR3 spells CASSSLRGMMTQYF. CDR3 sequence (DNA): TGTGCCAGCAGCTCCCTGCGGGGGATGATGACCCAGTACTTC. The chain joins TRBV11-2 to TRBJ2-5, with 7 nucleotides matching TRBD2. CDR1 is SGHAT and CDR2 is FQNNGV in the germline V gene. Trimming at V came to 4 bases and at J to 7 bases, leaving 9 bases not matched to a gene. There are 14 residues in the CDR3.

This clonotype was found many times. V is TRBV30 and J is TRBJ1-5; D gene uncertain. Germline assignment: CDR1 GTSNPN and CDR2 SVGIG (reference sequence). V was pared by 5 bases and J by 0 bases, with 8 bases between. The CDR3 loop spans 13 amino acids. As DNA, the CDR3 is TGTGCCTGGGCCCGTGATAGCAATCAGCCCCAGCATTTT. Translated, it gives CAWARDSNQPQHF.

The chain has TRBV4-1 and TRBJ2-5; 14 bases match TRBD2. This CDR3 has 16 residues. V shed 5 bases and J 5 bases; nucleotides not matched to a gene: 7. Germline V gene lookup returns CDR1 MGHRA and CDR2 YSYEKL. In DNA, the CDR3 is TGCGCCAGCAGCACGACTAGCGGGGGGGCCTGGGAGACCCAGTACTTC. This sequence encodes CASSTTSGGAWETQYF.

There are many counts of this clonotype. CDR3 DNA sequence: TGTGCCAGCAGTACCCTCCAGAGGGTCATTCAGCCCCAGCATTTT. Protein product: CASSTLQRVIQPQHF. This chain joins TRBV28 and TRBJ1-5; no firm D call. V was shortened by 5 bases and J by 6 bases, with 17 bases between the two germline ends. This CDR3 has 15 amino acids. CDR1 is MDHEN, CDR2 SYDVKM, per germline. The whole variable domain, filled in from reference TRBV28 and TRBJ1-5, reads DVKVTQSSRYLVKRTGEKVFLECVQDMDHENMFWYRQDPGLGLRLIYFSYDVKMKEKGDIPEGYSVSREKKERFSLILESASTNQTSMYLCASSTLQRVIQPQHFGDGTRLSIL.

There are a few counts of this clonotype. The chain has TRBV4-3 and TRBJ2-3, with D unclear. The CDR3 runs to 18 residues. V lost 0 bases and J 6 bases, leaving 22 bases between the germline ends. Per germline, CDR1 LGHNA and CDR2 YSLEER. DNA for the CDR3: TGCGCCAGCAGCCAAGAATTTTGGTCCGGGCTCGGGTCGGATACGCAGTATTTT. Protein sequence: CASSQEFWSGLGSDTQYF.

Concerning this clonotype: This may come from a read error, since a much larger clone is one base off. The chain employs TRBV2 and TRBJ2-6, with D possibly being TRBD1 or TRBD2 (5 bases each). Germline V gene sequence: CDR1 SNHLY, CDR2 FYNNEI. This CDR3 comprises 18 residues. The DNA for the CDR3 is TGTGCCAGCAGTGCACTCCGGGACCTGACCTCTGAGGCCAACGTCCTGACTTTC. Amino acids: CASSALRDLTSEANVLTF.

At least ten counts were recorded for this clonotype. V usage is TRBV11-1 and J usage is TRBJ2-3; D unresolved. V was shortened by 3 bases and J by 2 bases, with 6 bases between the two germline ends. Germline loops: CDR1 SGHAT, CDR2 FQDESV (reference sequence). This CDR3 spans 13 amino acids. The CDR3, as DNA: TGTGCCAGCAGCTTCCAGGCCACAGATACGCAGTATTTT. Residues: CASSFQATDTQYF.

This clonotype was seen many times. Here the CDR3 reads CASSKGTAEAFF. CDR3 nucleotide sequence: TGTGCCAGCAGTAAAGGGACAGCTGAAGCTTTCTTT. The rearrangement joins TRBV12-3 or TRBV12-4 to TRBJ1-1; 7 nucleotides align to TRBD1. The V gene end was trimmed by 5 bases and the J gene end by 6 bases; junction bases not matched to a gene: 3. The length of the CDR3 is 12 residues.

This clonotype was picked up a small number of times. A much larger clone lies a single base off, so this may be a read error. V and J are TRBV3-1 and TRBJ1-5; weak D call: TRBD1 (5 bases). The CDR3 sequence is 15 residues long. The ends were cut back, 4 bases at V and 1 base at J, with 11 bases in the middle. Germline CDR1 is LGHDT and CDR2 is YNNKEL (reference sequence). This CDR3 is CASSRDPGSNQPQHF. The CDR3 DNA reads TGTGCCAGCAGCCGAGATCCAGGGAGCAATCAGCCCCAGCATTTT.

The CDR3 region has the DNA TGCGCCAGCAGCTTGGTGGGGGCCAACGCCGGGGAGCTGTTTTTT. Translating gives CASSLVGANAGELFF. The chain uses TRBV5-1 and TRBJ2-2; possibly TRBD1 for D (6 bases). The CDR3 totals 15 residues. V gave up 0 bases and J gave up 6 bases, with 12 bases separating them. CDR1 and CDR2 (germline): SGHRS, YFSETQ.

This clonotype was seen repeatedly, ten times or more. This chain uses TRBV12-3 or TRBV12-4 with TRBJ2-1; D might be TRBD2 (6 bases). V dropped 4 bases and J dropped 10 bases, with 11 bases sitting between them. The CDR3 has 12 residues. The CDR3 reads CASSSGEGEQFF. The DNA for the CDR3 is TGTGCCAGCAGTTCGGGAGAAGGGGAGCAGTTCTTC.

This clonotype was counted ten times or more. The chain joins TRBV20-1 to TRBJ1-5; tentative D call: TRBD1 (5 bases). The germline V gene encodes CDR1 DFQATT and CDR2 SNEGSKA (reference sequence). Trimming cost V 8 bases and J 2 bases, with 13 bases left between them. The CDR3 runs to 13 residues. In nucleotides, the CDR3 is TGCAGTACGGGGTTGGGGGGCAATCAGCCCCAGCATTTT. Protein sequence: CSTGLGGNQPQHF.

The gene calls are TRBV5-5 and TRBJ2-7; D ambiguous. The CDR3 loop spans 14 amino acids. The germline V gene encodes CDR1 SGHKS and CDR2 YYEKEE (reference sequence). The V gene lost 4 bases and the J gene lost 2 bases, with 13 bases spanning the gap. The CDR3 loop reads CASSELSSPYEQYF. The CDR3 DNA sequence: TGTGCCAGCAGCGAACTCTCAAGTCCCTACGAGCAGTACTTC.

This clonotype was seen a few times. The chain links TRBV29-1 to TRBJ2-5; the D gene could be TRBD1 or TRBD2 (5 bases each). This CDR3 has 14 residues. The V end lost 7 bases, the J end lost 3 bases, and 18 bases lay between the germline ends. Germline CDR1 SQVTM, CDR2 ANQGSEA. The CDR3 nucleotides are TGCAGCGGGCGGTGGCCCTTGGGGGAAGAGACCCAGTACTTC. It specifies CSGRWPLGEETQYF.

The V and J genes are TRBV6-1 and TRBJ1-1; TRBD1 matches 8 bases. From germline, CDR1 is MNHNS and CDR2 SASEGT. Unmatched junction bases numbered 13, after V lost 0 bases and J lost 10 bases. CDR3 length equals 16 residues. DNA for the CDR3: TGTGCCAGCAGTGAAGCTTGGAGGCAGGGGGCATCATCAGCTTTCTTT. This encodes CASSEAWRQGASSAFF.

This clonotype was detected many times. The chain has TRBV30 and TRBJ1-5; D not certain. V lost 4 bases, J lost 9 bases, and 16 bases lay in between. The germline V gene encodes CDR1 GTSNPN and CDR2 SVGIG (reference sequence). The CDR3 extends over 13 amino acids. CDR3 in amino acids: CAWNRDLKGPQHF. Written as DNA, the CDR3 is TGTGCCTGGAATCGAGACCTAAAGGGGCCCCAGCATTTT.

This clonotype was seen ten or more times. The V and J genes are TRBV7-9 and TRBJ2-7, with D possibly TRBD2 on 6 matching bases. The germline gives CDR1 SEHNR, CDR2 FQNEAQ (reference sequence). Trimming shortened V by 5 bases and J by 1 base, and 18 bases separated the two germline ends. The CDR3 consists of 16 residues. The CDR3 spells CASSHQLDGRSYEQYF. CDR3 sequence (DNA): TGTGCCAGCAGCCACCAACTGGACGGGAGATCCTACGAGCAGTACTTC. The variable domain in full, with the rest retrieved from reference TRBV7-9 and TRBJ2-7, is DTGVSQNPRHKITKRGQNVTFRCDPISEHNRLYWYRQTLGQGPEFLTYFQNEAQLEKSRLLSDRFSAERPKGSFSTLEIQRTEQGDSAMYLCASSHQLDGRSYEQYFGPGTRLTVT.